This T cell receptor beta chain emerged from a study of PD-L1 blockade in urothelial cancer. Study-level information: Most patients, about 85% of the roughly 29, were males with bladder-origin cancer. General study results and limits: Below-median pretreatment blood TCR clonality was a predictor of better survival. Blood clones associated with the tumor expanded more at 3 weeks in durable-benefit patients.

As to this clone: Its target is not known.

This CDR3 region has 15 residues. V lost 8 bases and J lost 4; bases outside the gene matches: 8. Germline V gene sequence: CDR1 SNHLY, CDR2 FYNNEI. Time point here: peripheral blood 6 weeks after treatment start. Sequencing was performed with immunoSEQ multiplex PCR; in TCRdb, only in-frame clones are kept and a portion is missing. Of about 30,000 clones listed, 79% are singletons. The V call is TRBV2, the J call TRBJ2-1, with 10 bases lining up with TRBD2. The TCR was taken from a man between 65 and 85 years old with urothelial cancer. The specimen comprised PBMCs, sampled around atezolizumab (anti-PD-L1) treatment. The CDR3 DNA reads as TGTGCCAGCCGGCCACTAGCGGGGCCTTACAATGAGCAGTTCTTC. This codes for CASRPLAGPYNEQFF.